This TCR beta chain was captured by sequencing in a study of post-analysis software for immune sequencing data. Findings and caveats of the study: TRBV segments more frequent in patients than in controls numbered roughly 5 and included TRBV5-6, TRBV5-1 and TRBV20-1.

To note about this clonotype: What it binds is unknown.

V was shortened by 5 bases and J by 9 bases, with 11 bases between the two germline ends. Germline CDR1 reads SEHNR; CDR2 reads FQNEAQ (reference sequence). This CDR3 is built from 11 residues. Each TCR beta cDNA library carried unique molecular identifiers. MiXCR, applied by TCRdb to the PCR reads, yields one record per CDR3 protein. The sample lists around 700,000 distinct CDR3 sequences, 55% to 60% occurring once. What was sequenced was blood. The TCR originated in a girl aged 2-15 years with multiple sclerosis. The chain joins TRBV7-9 to TRBJ2-7; D is unresolved. The CDR3 loop is CASSPGSGQYF. The DNA of the CDR3 is TGTGCCAGCAGCCCAGGTAGTGGGCAGTACTTC.